What follows are 21 T cell receptor beta chains derived from one specimen sequenced in a study of shared clonotypes between healthy human individuals. Generated by immunoSEQ multiplex PCR, the TCRdb table keeps only in-frame clones and is missing some. The data show roughly 1 million clones, with about 76% seen just once and 1.2% to 1.5% held by the top ten. The specimen sequenced was memory CD4+ T cells sorted from blood. Subset defined: CD45RA-negative fraction. These receptors all stem from a man aged 18 to 35 in good health.

With respect to this clone: Germline is not matched at one junction end, which may reflect a read error. This chain joins TRBV7-7 and TRBJ2-3; 10 bases agree with TRBD2. This CDR3 region has 15 residues. Germline V gene lookup returns CDR1 SSHAT and CDR2 FNYEAQ (reference sequence). The CDR3 here is CASSQGTSDTDTQYF. CDR3 coding DNA: TGTGCTAGCAGCCAAGGGACTAGCGACACAGATACGCAGTATTTT.

Note on this clone: Within the sample, other DNA sequences also encode this same CDR3. This chain uses TRBV10-1 with TRBJ2-3, with 10 positions matching TRBD2. J gave up 4 bases and V 3 bases, and 1 base lay outside the gene matches. This CDR3 has 14 residues. CDR1 and CDR2 (germline): WNHNN, SYGVQD (reference sequence). CDR3 in DNA: TGCGCCAGCAGTGAAAGCGGGAGGGCAGATACGCAGTATTTT. Protein product: CASSESGRADTQYF.

The rearrangement uses TRBV6-5 and TRBJ1-6; D is unclear. CDR1 is MNHEY and CDR2 is SVGAGI in the germline V gene. The CDR3 is 15 amino acids. V dropped 0 bases and J dropped 4 bases, with 7 bases sitting between them. In nucleotides, the CDR3 is TGTGCCAGCAGTTACTCCCTTTTGTATAATTCACCCCTCCACTTT. Its protein is CASSYSLLYNSPLHF.

The chain is built from TRBV5-1 and TRBJ2-3; 7 bases match TRBD2. The CDR3 covers 16 residues. The trim removed 7 bases at V and 0 bases at J, leaving 11 bases unmatched. Germline CDR1 and CDR2: SGHRS and YFSETQ. DNA of the CDR3: TGCGCCAGCGCCATAGGAGGGAGGGCTAGCACAGATACGCAGTATTTT. This translates into CASAIGGRASTDTQYF.

The chain joins TRBV5-6 to TRBJ2-2, with D tentatively TRBD2 (6 bases). This CDR3 has 16 amino acids. Germline CDR1 is SGHDT and CDR2 is YYEEEE. V lost 4 bases and J lost 2, with 15 bases in between. CDR3: CASSHSGLRNTGELFF. In nucleotides, the CDR3 is TGTGCCAGCAGCCACTCGGGACTTCGTAACACCGGGGAGCTGTTTTTT.

This clone has only one observation. The chain carries TRBV6-5 and TRBJ2-2; 9 nucleotides agree with TRBD2. CDR3 length: 14 amino acids. CDR1 is MNHEY and CDR2 is SVGAGI in the germline V gene. The junction had 6 bases not matched to a gene; V was cut back by 5 bases and J by 8 bases. This chain's CDR3 is CASSLAGWSGELFF. The CDR3 DNA follows: TGTGCCAGCAGTCTAGCGGGGTGGTCGGGGGAGCTGTTTTTT.

The chain employs TRBV27 and TRBJ1-6; 9 bases map to TRBD1. Germline assignment: CDR1 MNHEY and CDR2 SMNVEV (reference sequence). Trimming cost V 5 bases and J 7 bases; bases outside gene matches: 6. The CDR3 is made up of 15 amino acids. The CDR3 region is CASSLGQGTNSPLHF. The DNA of the CDR3 is TGTGCCAGCAGTCTAGGACAGGGGACGAATTCACCCCTCCACTTT.

This clone has just a few counts. This chain joins TRBV7-9 and TRBJ1-1; D ambiguous. Between the trimmed V and J ends, which lost 5 bases and 5 bases, there was a span of 6 bases. Germline V CDR1 and CDR2: SEHNR, FQNEAQ (reference sequence). The CDR3 runs to 11 residues. The DNA of the CDR3 is TGTGCCAGCAGCGAGTGGACTGAAGCTTTCTTT. This translates into CASSEWTEAFF.

V gene TRBV4-1 combines with J gene TRBJ1-1; D gene unclear. The CDR3 covers 13 residues. V shed 4 bases and J shed 0 bases, with 6 bases lying between them. The germline CDR1 and CDR2 sequences are MGHRA and YSYEKL. CDR3 sequence (DNA): TGCGCCAGCAGCCCACCAGTGAACACTGAAGCTTTCTTT. Amino acid sequence: CASSPPVNTEAFF.

The chain recombines TRBV18 with TRBJ2-3, with D possibly being TRBD2 (5 bases). The germline gives CDR1 KGHSH, CDR2 LQKENI. The CDR3 has 15 residues. Trimming took off 6 bases at V and 5 bases at J, with 18 bases between the two ends. CDR3 coding DNA: TGTGCCAGCTCCCCCCGACGGGCCCGGGAAGATACGCAGTATTTT. Its protein product is CASSPRRAREDTQYF.

The rearrangement uses TRBV6-5 and TRBJ1-1, with D unresolved. With 6 bases removed from V and 0 bases from J, the gap between germline ends came to 8 bases. Germline V lookup: CDR1 MNHEY, CDR2 SVGAGI. The CDR3 has 13 amino acids. CDR3 loop: CASSSAMNTEAFF. CDR3 coding DNA: TGTGCCAGCAGCTCCGCCATGAACACTGAAGCTTTCTTT.

V gene TRBV6-5 combines with J gene TRBJ1-2; tentatively, D is TRBD1 (5 bases). V was pared by 2 bases and J by 7 bases, with 11 bases between. CDR1 is MNHEY and CDR2 is SVGAGI in the germline V gene. The CDR3 contains 13 residues. The DNA for the CDR3 is TGTGCCAGCAGTTACGCCGGGACGGGTGGCTACACCTTC. Its translation: CASSYAGTGGYTF.

This chain connects TRBV5-4 to TRBJ2-3; the match to TRBD1 covers 9 bases. V lost 3 bases to trimming and J lost 2 bases; unmatched junction nucleotides: 4. CDR1 is SGHNT, CDR2 YYREEE, per germline (reference sequence). The CDR3 runs 15 residues. CDR3 amino acids: CASSSRTGATDTQYF. CDR3 in DNA: TGTGCCAGCAGCTCTAGGACAGGGGCCACAGATACGCAGTATTTT.

This clone was observed a few times. The chain couples TRBV14 to TRBJ2-5, with D perhaps assigned TRBD1 or TRBD2 (5 bases each). Deletions cut 4 bases from V and 2 bases from J, with 17 bases between. Germline CDR1 is SGHDN and CDR2 is FVKESK. This CDR3 is 16 amino acids long. The CDR3 coding sequence is TGTGCCAGCAGCCGATTGGGGGAGAGTCGGCAAGAGACCCAGTACTTC. Its translation: CASSRLGESRQETQYF.

The chain carries TRBV5-1 and TRBJ1-2; the D is unclear. Trimming shortened V by 1 base and J by 6 bases, and 16 bases separated the two germline ends. This CDR3 has 15 residues. Germline CDR1 and CDR2: SGHRS and YFSETQ. The CDR3 region is CASSLKDGTTNGYTF. The CDR3 coding sequence is TGCGCCAGCAGCTTGAAGGACGGCACTACTAATGGCTACACCTTC.

V gene TRBV5-5 combines with J gene TRBJ2-5; no firm D call. The CDR3 covers 13 residues. V shed 3 bases and J shed 5 bases, with 11 bases lying between them. Looked up from germline, CDR1 is SGHKS and CDR2 is YYEKEE (reference sequence). The CDR3 here is CASSWGLGETQYF. The CDR3 coding sequence is TGTGCCAGCAGCTGGGGTCTGGGGGAGACCCAGTACTTC.

There are a few counts of this clone. The genes are TRBV5-1 and TRBJ2-2; the match to TRBD1 covers 7 bases. J gave up 4 bases and V 0 bases, and 6 bases lay outside the gene matches. In germline, CDR1 is SGHRS, CDR2 YFSETQ. The CDR3 contains 16 residues. The DNA for the CDR3 is TGCGCCAGCAGCTTGGGACAGGGAAGGGGCACCGGGGAGCTGTTTTTT. Translation gives CASSLGQGRGTGELFF.

This chain joins TRBV5-1 and TRBJ2-5, with 7 bases that match TRBD1. Germline V CDR1 and CDR2: SGHRS, YFSETQ. J was trimmed by 7 bases and V by 3 bases; bases with no gene match: 6. The CDR3 is 13 amino acids. The CDR3 region has the DNA TGCGCCAGCAGCTCGGGACAGCGCGGGACCCAGTACTTC. Translated, it gives CASSSGQRGTQYF.

The chain combines TRBV18 with TRBJ1-6; tentative D call: TRBD1 (5 bases). Germline V gives CDR1 KGHSH, CDR2 LQKENI. V lost 0 bases, J lost 8 bases, and 8 bases lay in between. This CDR3 has 14 residues. The CDR3 region is CASSPPWGDSPLHF. The CDR3 nucleotides are TGTGCCAGCTCACCACCATGGGGGGATTCACCCCTCCACTTT.

V is TRBV19 and J is TRBJ1-1; D remains ambiguous. The germline CDR1 and CDR2 sequences are LNHDA and SQIVND (reference sequence). V lost 2 bases to trimming and J lost 6 bases, with 13 bases between them. This CDR3 is 14 amino acids long. CDR3 residues: CASSILVSGAEAFF. The CDR3 bases are TGTGCCAGTAGTATACTCGTGTCGGGCGCTGAAGCTTTCTTT.

This CDR3 reads CASSLGTGAGELFF. The CDR3 DNA sequence: TGTGCCAGCAGCCTCGGGACAGGGGCCGGGGAGCTGTTTTTT. The chain has TRBV7-2 and TRBJ2-2, with 10 bases identical to TRBD1. CDR3 length: 14 amino acids. Germline CDR1 is SGHTA and CDR2 is FQGNSA. V trimming: 5 bases; J trimming: 6 bases; junction bases outside the gene matches: 3.